The following is a T cell receptor (beta chain) sequence with its context. Its antigen is as yet unknown. The sample comes from a study of blood T cells in healthy people across ages. A J-beta primer mix and a sample-barcoded 5' primer were used in a second PCR of roughly 6 to 12 cycles. Every single cDNA molecule received a tag from a template-switch adaptor with 12 random nucleotides. TCRdb re-called the 5' RACE reads through MiXCR, storing one row per CDR3 protein. The sample records approximately 800,000 distinct CDR3 sequences, less than 80% being singletons. Broader study findings: Older age coincided with a roughly linear decline in TCR beta diversity per million T cells.

V was clipped by 5 bases and J by 10 bases, with 17 bases between them. Looked up from germline, CDR1 is DFQATT and CDR2 is SNEGSKA (reference sequence). The CDR3 runs to 12 residues. The rearrangement joins TRBV20-1 to TRBJ1-2, with D possibly matching TRBD1 (5 bases). The sample comprised blood. This clonotype was sampled from a man under 40 in good health. CDR3 sequence reads: CSAARDGAIYTF. CDR3 in DNA: TGCAGTGCTGCCCGGGACGGGGCCATCTACACCTTC.